The clone carrying this T cell receptor (beta chain) was detected once. Its antigen remains unidentified. Trimming removed 0 bases from V and 7 bases from J, with 18 bases in between. The germline V gene encodes CDR1 SGHAT and CDR2 FQNNGV. This CDR3 has 16 residues. The sample belongs to a study of Ad26.COV2.S vaccination and SARS-CoV-2 variants. Study-wide background: Recipients of Ad26.COV2.S got it intramuscularly, once or twice 56 days apart. Study-wide results and limits: Possible underestimation of total T cell responses by the TCR breadth and depth analyses was noted. Vaccinees and placebo recipients showed similar non-spike TCR breadth.

Clones were sequenced by immunoSEQ multiplex PCR, and TCRdb holds only the in-frame ones, with some missing. The data contain roughly 460,000 clones, approximately 90% of them singletons. As for treatment: roughly 19 received Ad26.COV2.S at low or high dose, single or two shots; roughly five received placebo; per-sample allocation not given. Specimens were obtained on day 63 following the first vaccine or placebo injection. At a Boston site, the person donating was an adult of 18-55 years. The sample consisted of peripheral blood, taken in a trial of Ad26.COV2.S vaccine versus placebo. The rearrangement uses TRBV11-2 and TRBJ1-2, with TRBD1 as a possible D gene (6 bases). The TCR originated in a person aged 18-60 years who received the Ad26.COV2.S COVID-19 vaccine or a placebo. The CDR3 reads CASSLDTAGVAGGYTF. The CDR3 bases are TGTGCCAGCAGCTTAGATACCGCAGGGGTCGCCGGTGGCTACACCTTC.